The rows below give T cell receptor beta chains drawn from one sample of a study of Ad26.COV2.S vaccination and SARS-CoV-2 variants. Assay used: immunoSEQ multiplex PCR; TCRdb lists only in-frame clones, some missing. The sample holds some 450,000 clones, about 90% seen once. The sequences come from peripheral blood, collected in a trial of Ad26.COV2.S vaccine versus placebo. These receptors were collected from a person between 18 and 59 years old who received the Ad26.COV2.S COVID-19 vaccine or a placebo. Each CDR3 is given with its conserved first and last residue. The order of the fields is CDR3 protein, CDR3 DNA, D gene, CDR3 length, V gene, J gene, clone size. A D gene is named only where the DNA matches it firmly. Only part of the rows carry a size: once, few, many, or a class if the clone is expanded.

cdr3_aa: CASTAGGNNEQFF
cdr3_nt: TGTGCCAGCACGGCAGGGGGAAACAATGAGCAGTTCTTC
d_call: TRBD1
cdr3_length: 13
v_call: TRBV2
j_call: TRBJ2-1
clone_size: -

cdr3_aa: CASSQAGRLETQYF
cdr3_nt: TGCGCCAGCAGCCAAGCGGGGAGATTAGAGACCCAGTACTTC
d_call: -
cdr3_length: 14
v_call: TRBV4-3
j_call: TRBJ2-5
clone_size: -

cdr3_aa: CASSEIDTQYF
cdr3_nt: TGTGCCAGCAGTGAAATTGATACGCAGTATTTT
d_call: -
cdr3_length: 11
v_call: TRBV2
j_call: TRBJ2-3
clone_size: -

cdr3_aa: CASSQQGLETQYF
cdr3_nt: TGTGCCAGCAGCCAGCAGGGGTTAGAGACCCAGTACTTC
d_call: -
cdr3_length: 13
v_call: TRBV7-3
j_call: TRBJ2-5
clone_size: -

cdr3_aa: CASSIAGKERNEQFF
cdr3_nt: TGTGCCAGCAGTATAGCGGGAAAGGAGAGGAATGAGCAGTTCTTC
d_call: TRBD2
cdr3_length: 15
v_call: TRBV28
j_call: TRBJ2-1
clone_size: -

cdr3_aa: CAISESSNQPQHF
cdr3_nt: TGTGCCATCAGTGAATCCAGTAATCAGCCCCAGCATTTT
d_call: -
cdr3_length: 13
v_call: TRBV10-3
j_call: TRBJ1-5
clone_size: -

cdr3_aa: CAIRGDRGDSLNTEAFF
cdr3_nt: TGTGCCATCAGAGGAGACAGGGGCGACTCTTTGAACACTGAAGCTTTCTTT
d_call: TRBD1
cdr3_length: 17
v_call: TRBV10-3
j_call: TRBJ1-1
clone_size: -

cdr3_aa: CATRNRRVTSGNTIYF
cdr3_nt: TGTGCCACCCGTAACCGAAGGGTTACCTCTGGAAACACCATATATTTT
d_call: -
cdr3_length: 16
v_call: TRBV15
j_call: TRBJ1-3
clone_size: -

cdr3_aa: CASSVDLALNEQFF
cdr3_nt: TGTGCCAGCAGCGTAGACCTAGCGCTCAATGAGCAGTTCTTC
d_call: -
cdr3_length: 14
v_call: TRBV9
j_call: TRBJ2-1
clone_size: -

cdr3_aa: CASSFRGNTDTQYF
cdr3_nt: TGTGCCAGCAGCTTCCGCGGCAACACAGATACGCAGTATTTT
d_call: -
cdr3_length: 14
v_call: TRBV7-9
j_call: TRBJ2-3
clone_size: -

cdr3_aa: CASSQGGDEQFF
cdr3_nt: TGTGCCAGCAGTCAGGGGGGCGATGAGCAGTTCTTC
d_call: -
cdr3_length: 12
v_call: TRBV7-3
j_call: TRBJ2-1
clone_size: few